Shown below are 28 T cell receptor beta chains from a single sample sequenced in a study of blood T cell repertoires in COVID-19. The repertoire was sequenced with immunoSEQ multiplex PCR; TCRdb's copy has only in-frame clones and lacks some. The sample contains 370,000 or so clones, 81% of which appear only once. The sequenced sample was peripheral blood. These receptors originate from a human donor with acute or convalescent COVID-19. The donor label of this sample is uncertain.

This clone was detected only a few times. The rearrangement joins TRBV5-1 to TRBJ1-2; D possibly corresponds to TRBD1 (5 bases). There are 12 residues in the CDR3. V was cut by 5 bases and J by 1 base, with 6 bases left in between. CDR1 is SGHRS and CDR2 is YFSETQ in the germline V gene. The CDR3 nucleotides read TGCGCCAGCAGGGGGCTTAACTATGGCTACACCTTC. Its translation is CASRGLNYGYTF.

A single count supports this clone. The CDR3 DNA is TGTGCCTGGAGACACAGGGGGCTCATGAACACTGAAGCTTTCTTT. This sequence encodes CAWRHRGLMNTEAFF. This chain uses TRBV30 with TRBJ1-1; 9 bases are shared with TRBD1. CDR3 length equals 15 residues. J gave up 0 bases and V 3 bases, and 5 bases lay outside the gene matches. Germline V gene sequence: CDR1 GTSNPN, CDR2 SVGIG (reference sequence).

V and J are TRBV30 and TRBJ1-6; 7 nucleotides line up with TRBD1. The CDR3 contains 13 residues. CDR1 GTSNPN and CDR2 SVGIG come from the germline V gene (reference sequence). V lost 3 bases to trimming and J lost 6 bases; unmatched junction nucleotides: 2. This CDR3 is CAWRGQINSPLHF. The CDR3 DNA reads TGTGCCTGGAGGGGACAGATTAATTCACCCCTCCACTTT.

This chain links TRBV3-1 (or the pseudogene TRBV3-2) with TRBJ1-2; D possibly corresponds to TRBD1 (5 bases). CDR3 length: 13 residues. The germline V gene has CDR1 LGHDT and CDR2 YNNKEL (reference sequence). Between the trimmed V and J ends, which lost 4 bases and 8 bases, there was a span of 14 bases. CDR3 nucleotides: TGTGCCAGCAGCCTAAATCAAGACAGAGGCTACACCTTC. Its protein product is CASSLNQDRGYTF.

This clone was counted a single time. V and J are TRBV18 and TRBJ1-3; the D gene is possibly TRBD1 (6 bases). V dropped 8 bases and J dropped 0 bases, with 11 bases sitting between them. Germline assignment: CDR1 KGHSH and CDR2 LQKENI. The CDR3 has 14 residues. CDR3 bases: TGTGCCAGCGACACAGGGTACTCTGGAAACACCATATATTTT. Residues: CASDTGYSGNTIYF. The complete variable domain, with remaining parts taken from reference TRBV18 and TRBJ1-3, reads NAGVMQNPRHLVRRRGQEARLRCSPMKGHSHVYWYRQLPEEGLKFMVYLQKENIIDESGMPKERFSAEFPKEGPSILRIQQVVRGDSAAYFCASDTGYSGNTIYFGEGSWLTVV.

The chain has TRBV9 and TRBJ2-7, with 7 bases lining up with TRBD2. Germline V gives CDR1 SGDLS, CDR2 YYNGEE. This CDR3 comprises 15 residues. Germline trimming cut 2 bases from V and 4 bases from J; bases unmatched to any gene: 9. CDR3 DNA sequence: TGTGCCAGCAGCGTTTCTGGGGGGAGGGTTTACGAGCAGTACTTC. Its translation is CASSVSGGRVYEQYF. Filled out from reference TRBV9 and TRBJ2-7, the complete variable domain reads DSGVTQTPKHLITATGQRVTLRCSPRSGDLSVYWYQQSLDQGLQFLIQYYNGEERAKGNILERFSAQQFPDLHSELNLSSLELGDSALYFCASSVSGGRVYEQYFGPGTRLTVT.

This clone appeared once. The V gene is TRBV7-9, the J gene TRBJ2-2, with TRBD1 matching over 10 bases. V lost 5 bases, J lost 8 bases, and 8 bases stayed unmatched. CDR3 length: 15 residues. Looked up from germline, CDR1 is SEHNR and CDR2 is FQNEAQ (reference sequence). The CDR3 DNA reads TGTGCCAGCAGCCCGACAGGGGGCCCTAGAGGGGAGCTGTTTTTT. Protein product: CASSPTGGPRGELFF. The complete variable domain, with remaining parts taken from reference TRBV7-9 and TRBJ2-2, reads DTGVSQNPRHKITKRGQNVTFRCDPISEHNRLYWYRQTLGQGPEFLTYFQNEAQLEKSRLLSDRFSAERPKGSFSTLEIQRTEQGDSAMYLCASSPTGGPRGELFFGEGSRLTVL.

The chain couples TRBV28 to TRBJ2-7; possible D gene TRBD1, 5 bases. Germline V gene data show CDR1 as MDHEN and CDR2 as SYDVKM. The CDR3 has 11 amino acids. V lost 5 bases and J 4 bases, leaving 6 bases between the germline ends. This CDR3 is CASSTGYEQYF. The CDR3 DNA is TGTGCCAGCAGTACAGGTTACGAGCAGTACTTC.

This rearrangement joins TRBV5-1 to TRBJ1-1; no clear D. Trimming removed 2 bases at V and 3 bases at J, with 8 bases between. This CDR3 has 13 residues. Germline V CDR1 and CDR2: SGHRS, YFSETQ. The CDR3 here is CASSFGLDTEAFF. In DNA, the CDR3 is TGCGCCAGCAGCTTTGGGCTTGACACTGAAGCTTTCTTT.

This clone was recorded only once. The chain recombines TRBV28 with TRBJ1-2; D might be TRBD1 (5 bases). The germline V gene encodes CDR1 MDHEN and CDR2 SYDVKM. Trimming shortened V by 7 bases and J by 1 base, and 10 bases separated the two germline ends. The CDR3 is 13 amino acids. This chain's CDR3 is CASKSGVNYGYTF. CDR3 coding DNA: TGTGCCAGCAAGTCGGGGGTTAACTATGGCTACACCTTC.

The CDR3 sequence is CASSLVPGVGETQYF. Written as DNA, the CDR3 is TGCGCCAGCAGCTTGGTGCCGGGTGTGGGAGAGACCCAGTACTTC. V usage is TRBV5-1 and J usage is TRBJ2-5, with D unclear. Germline V gives CDR1 SGHRS, CDR2 YFSETQ. With 0 bases removed from V and 4 bases from J, the gap between germline ends came to 13 bases. The CDR3 extends over 15 amino acids.

This chain joins TRBV28 and TRBJ1-6; D ambiguous. Germline V gene lookup returns CDR1 MDHEN and CDR2 SYDVKM. Trimming removed 1 base from V and 7 bases from J, with 20 bases in between. This CDR3 is 18 amino acids long. CDR3 protein: CASSLLLSQVGSNSPLHF. The CDR3 DNA sequence: TGTGCCAGCAGTTTATTATTGTCGCAGGTAGGCTCCAATTCACCCCTCCACTTT.

J is TRBJ2-1 and V is TRBV19; TRBD2 is a possible D gene (7 bases). The CDR3 length is 16 residues. Trimming removed 3 bases from V and 4 bases from J, with 16 bases in between. The germline V gene has CDR1 LNHDA and CDR2 SQIVND (reference sequence). CDR3 region: CASSMGRGGAYNEQFF. In DNA form, the CDR3 reads TGTGCCAGTAGTATGGGTAGGGGGGGAGCTTACAATGAGCAGTTCTTC.

This chain joins TRBV7-9 and TRBJ1-2; 11 bases match TRBD1. CDR3 length: 15 amino acids. Germline loops: CDR1 SEHNR, CDR2 FQNEAQ (reference sequence). Unmatched junction bases numbered 3, after V lost 0 bases and J lost 6 bases. CDR3 DNA sequence: TGTGCCAGCAGCTTAGCGTTGGGACAGGGGGATGGCTACACCTTC. This codes for CASSLALGQGDGYTF.

The rearrangement joins TRBV6-5 to TRBJ1-2, with D uncertain. CDR3 length: 11 amino acids. CDR1 is MNHEY and CDR2 is SVGAGI in the germline V gene. V shed 5 bases and J shed 7 bases, with 8 bases lying between them. CDR3 amino acids: CASSHNLGYTF. The CDR3 nucleotides are TGTGCCAGCAGTCACAATCTTGGCTACACCTTC.

As to this clone: Other DNA sequences within the sample encode an identical CDR3. The chain combines TRBV18 with TRBJ1-5, with unresolved D. Deletions cut 2 bases from V and 2 bases from J, with 7 bases between. This CDR3 spans 14 amino acids. CDR1 is KGHSH and CDR2 is LQKENI in the germline V gene. The CDR3 loop reads CASSPSPGNQPQHF. DNA for the CDR3: TGTGCCAGCTCACCATCCCCCGGCAATCAGCCCCAGCATTTT.

The gene calls are TRBV15 and TRBJ1-5, with 10 bases matching TRBD1. V was pared by 3 bases and J by 3 bases, with 11 bases of the junction left unmatched. The CDR3 has 18 residues. CDR1 and CDR2 from the germline V gene are LNHNV and YYDKDF (reference sequence). The CDR3 spells CATSSLLRTGGFNQPQHF. CDR3 in DNA: TGTGCCACCAGCAGCCTTCTGAGGACAGGGGGTTTCAATCAGCCCCAGCATTTT.

V is TRBV2 and J is TRBJ2-1; D unresolved. Germline CDR1 and CDR2: SNHLY and FYNNEI. This CDR3 has 12 residues. V was pared by 2 bases and J by 9 bases, with 8 bases between. The DNA for the CDR3 is TGTGCCAGCAGTGAAAGTAGTGCTGAGCAGTTCTTC. As protein: CASSESSAEQFF.

V usage is TRBV19 and J usage is TRBJ2-3; 10 nucleotides line up with TRBD2. Losses at the gene ends were 9 bases for V and 0 bases for J; bases not matched to a gene: 3. Looked up from germline, CDR1 is LNHDA and CDR2 is SQIVND (reference sequence). There are 14 residues in the CDR3. The CDR3 DNA follows: TGTGCCAGCAGGACTAGCGGTAGCACAGATACGCAGTATTTT. This sequence encodes CASRTSGSTDTQYF.

The chain is built from TRBV6-5 and TRBJ1-2; TRBD1 aligns across 7 bases. CDR1 is MNHEY, CDR2 SVGAGI, per germline. The CDR3 has 15 residues. Trimming removed 11 bases from V and 8 bases from J; junction bases left unmatched: 20. CDR3 coding DNA: TGTGCCGCCCTCAAGGGGGACAGACCCAGTCCAGGCTACACCTTC. Residues: CAALKGDRPSPGYTF.

The J gene is TRBJ1-5, the V gene TRBV15; D perhaps matches TRBD1 (6 bases). The CDR3 spans 15 residues. Germline V lookup: CDR1 LNHNV, CDR2 YYDKDF (reference sequence). Deletions cut 10 bases from V and 1 base from J, with 17 bases between. The CDR3 loop is CAIARGGNSNQPQHF. The CDR3 coding sequence is TGTGCCATCGCGAGGGGGGGCAACAGCAATCAGCCCCAGCATTTT.

The chain uses TRBV11-2 and TRBJ2-3; 8 bases agree with TRBD2. V was pared by 6 bases and J by 2 bases, with 7 bases of the junction left unmatched. The CDR3 totals 15 residues. Germline CDR1 reads SGHAT; CDR2 reads FQNNGV. Here the CDR3 reads CASSYAAGVTDTQYF. The CDR3 nucleotides are TGTGCCAGCAGTTACGCAGCGGGAGTCACAGATACGCAGTATTTT.

This chain links TRBV30 with TRBJ2-7; 8 nucleotides match TRBD1. Germline lookup yields CDR1 GTSNPN and CDR2 SVGIG (reference sequence). V shed 1 base, J shed 1 base, and the junction held 3 bases outside the gene matches. The CDR3 totals 14 residues. The CDR3 here is CAWSGGQGSYEQYF. CDR3 bases: TGTGCCTGGAGTGGAGGACAGGGATCCTACGAGCAGTACTTC.

The chain recombines TRBV11-2 with TRBJ2-7; no firm D call. The germline V gene encodes CDR1 SGHAT and CDR2 FQNNGV. Trimming took 0 bases from V and 1 from J, leaving 10 bases between them. The CDR3 is 15 amino acids. CDR3 nucleotide sequence: TGTGCCAGCAGCTTAGATCAGGCGTTTTCCTACGAGCAGTACTTC. Amino acid sequence: CASSLDQAFSYEQYF. Supplemented by reference TRBV11-2 and TRBJ2-7, the full variable domain reads EAGVAQSPRYKIIEKRQSVAFWCNPISGHATLYWYQQILGQGPKLLIQFQNNGVVDDSQLPKDRFSAERLKGVDSTLKIQPAKLEDSAVYLCASSLDQAFSYEQYFGPGTRLTVT.

V usage is TRBV18 and J usage is TRBJ1-3; D gene ambiguous. Trimming removed 2 bases from V and 0 bases from J, with 8 bases in between. The CDR3 loop spans 15 amino acids. From germline, CDR1 is KGHSH and CDR2 LQKENI. The CDR3 nucleotides read TGTGCCAGCTCACCAGACATTGTCTCTGGAAACACCATATATTTT. Residues: CASSPDIVSGNTIYF.

This clone was counted a few times. V and J are TRBV18 and TRBJ2-7; TRBD1 agrees at 8 bases. With 5 bases clipped from V and 2 bases from J, the junction kept 8 bases outside the gene matches. Germline V gives CDR1 KGHSH, CDR2 LQKENI. The CDR3 extends over 15 amino acids. This chain's CDR3 is CASSDTGTGAYEQYF. CDR3 coding DNA: TGTGCCAGCTCAGATACCGGGACAGGAGCCTACGAGCAGTACTTC.

The CDR3 nucleotides are TGTGCCAGCAGCCCTACGATGAACACTGAAGCTTTCTTT. It is translated as CASSPTMNTEAFF. V and J are TRBV9 and TRBJ1-1; no clear D gene. V lost 4 bases, J lost 0 bases, and 7 bases lay in between. The germline V gene encodes CDR1 SGDLS and CDR2 YYNGEE. The CDR3 consists of 13 residues.

This clone was counted between two and nine times. The chain joins TRBV3-1 (or the pseudogene TRBV3-2) to TRBJ1-2, with D perhaps matching TRBD1 (6 bases). Trimming removed 6 bases at V and 2 bases at J, with 19 bases between. Germline V gene lookup returns CDR1 LGHDT and CDR2 YNNKEL (reference sequence). This CDR3 comprises 16 residues. The CDR3 nucleotides are TGTGCCAGCAGTCCTATCCCCCGGGACAACAACTATGGCTACACCTTC. Translated: CASSPIPRDNNYGYTF.